The 22 T cell receptor beta chains presented below share a single source sample, sequenced in a study of blood T cell dynamics during melanoma immunotherapy. Generated by immunoSEQ multiplex PCR, the TCRdb table keeps only in-frame clones and is missing some. The repertoire holds approximately 14,000 clones, 80% to 95% seen once, with 0.7% to 0.95% in the top ten. Time point noted: week 3, after first cycle of checkpoint inhibitor. Sequencing was performed on blood, taken from a patient treated with checkpoint blockade. The receptors originated from a human donor with melanoma.

The chain has TRBV7-2 and TRBJ2-7; D is undetermined. Between the trimmed V and J ends, which lost 5 bases and 2 bases, there was a span of 4 bases. The V gene's germline CDR1 is SGHTA and CDR2 FQGNSA. The CDR3 runs 11 residues. CDR3 in amino acids: CASSPAYEQYF. The CDR3 DNA sequence: TGTGCCAGCAGCCCAGCCTACGAGCAGTACTTC.

This clone came up once. The V and J genes are TRBV4-1 and TRBJ2-3, with TRBD2 identical over 7 bases. Germline V lookup: CDR1 MGHRA, CDR2 YSYEKL. This CDR3 comprises 16 residues. J gave up 3 bases and V 0 bases, and 6 bases lay outside the gene matches. CDR3 in amino acids: CASSQESLARTDTQYF. CDR3 nucleotides: TGCGCCAGCAGCCAAGAATCACTAGCGCGGACAGATACGCAGTATTTT.

CDR3 in amino acids: CASSDLDQAPYNEQFF. The CDR3 nucleotides read TGTGCCAGCAGCGATCTCGACCAGGCCCCCTACAATGAGCAGTTCTTC. The chain joins TRBV11-2 to TRBJ2-1, with unresolved D. The CDR3 consists of 16 residues. The V end lost 5 bases, the J end lost 2 bases, and 16 bases lay between the germline ends. Germline V gene data show CDR1 as SGHAT and CDR2 as FQNNGV.

The chain couples TRBV11-3 to TRBJ2-5; weak D call: TRBD2 (7 bases). The CDR3 spans 16 residues. Trimming took off 1 base at V and 1 base at J, with 13 bases between the two ends. Per germline, CDR1 SGHNT and CDR2 YENEEA. The CDR3: CASSLGEGGAQETQYF. As DNA, the CDR3 is TGTGCCAGCAGCTTAGGGGAAGGGGGGGCCCAAGAGACCCAGTACTTC.

The gene calls are TRBV6-6 and TRBJ1-1, with a tentative D call TRBD1 (6 bases). V was trimmed by 6 bases and J by 4 bases, leaving 15 bases between them. This CDR3 region has 14 residues. The germline gives CDR1 MNHNY, CDR2 SVGAGI (reference sequence). CDR3 residues: CASRDSTGGTEAFF. The DNA for the CDR3 is TGTGCCAGCAGGGACAGTACCGGGGGCACTGAAGCTTTCTTT.

This chain links TRBV5-4 with TRBJ2-1, with TRBD2 matching 9 bases. J lost 6 bases, V lost 3 bases, and 4 bases had no gene match. Germline-derived CDR1 and CDR2 are SGHNT and YYREEE (reference sequence). The CDR3 sequence is 14 residues long. The CDR3: CASSYGLATNEQFF. The DNA of the CDR3 is TGTGCCAGCAGCTACGGACTAGCGACCAATGAGCAGTTCTTC.

The gene calls are TRBV27 and TRBJ2-5; tentative D call: TRBD2 (6 bases). Per germline, CDR1 MNHEY and CDR2 SMNVEV (reference sequence). V lost 4 bases and J 1 base, leaving 13 bases between the germline ends. The CDR3 loop spans 15 amino acids. Here the CDR3 reads CASSYYWRGQETQYF. The CDR3, as DNA: TGTGCCAGCAGTTATTACTGGCGGGGCCAAGAGACCCAGTACTTC.

The genes are TRBV11-2 and TRBJ2-2; D is perhaps TRBD2 (6 bases). V lost 3 bases and J lost 2, with 10 bases in between. The CDR3 is made up of 15 amino acids. Germline V gene sequence: CDR1 SGHAT, CDR2 FQNNGV. CDR3 sequence (DNA): TGTGCCAGCAGCTTGGTACTAGCAAACACCGGGGAGCTGTTTTTT. Its translation is CASSLVLANTGELFF.

The chain joins TRBV15 to TRBJ2-3; D ambiguous. The germline V gene has CDR1 LNHNV and CDR2 YYDKDF (reference sequence). Trimming left V 7 bases short and J 0 bases short, with 11 bases between. CDR3 length equals 14 residues. CDR3 loop: CATTAYQSTDTQYF. CDR3 nucleotide sequence: TGTGCCACCACAGCCTACCAGAGCACAGATACGCAGTATTTT.

The rearrangement links TRBV30 to TRBJ2-4, with a possible D match to TRBD1 (6 bases). CDR1 and CDR2 (germline): GTSNPN, SVGIG (reference sequence). The V and J ends lost 7 bases and 4 bases respectively, with 14 bases between them. The CDR3 contains 13 residues. The CDR3 bases are TGTGCCTTAGGGGGTGATACTAAAAACATTCAGTACTTC. Amino acid sequence: CALGGDTKNIQYF.

The CDR3 nucleotides are TGCGCCAGCAGCTCCAAACAGGGTACGAACACTGAAGCTTTCTTT. As protein: CASSSKQGTNTEAFF. The rearrangement uses TRBV5-1 and TRBJ1-1, with D tentatively TRBD1 (6 bases). This CDR3 spans 15 amino acids. CDR1 is SGHRS, CDR2 YFSETQ, per germline. The V gene lost 3 bases and the J gene lost 1 base, with 13 bases spanning the gap. Complete variable domain (other parts from reference TRBV5-1 and TRBJ1-1): KAGVTQTPRYLIKTRGQQVTLSCSPISGHRSVSWYQQTPGQGLQFLFEYFSETQRNKGNFPGRFSGRQFSNSRSEMNVSTLELGDSALYLCASSSKQGTNTEAFFGQGTRLTVV.

The chain uses TRBV18 and TRBJ2-2, with 8 bases matching TRBD2. The V gene end was trimmed by 6 bases and the J gene end by 4 bases; junction bases not matched to a gene: 7. Looked up from germline, CDR1 is KGHSH and CDR2 is LQKENI. The CDR3 spans 15 residues. CDR3 sequence: CASSRTGTSTGELFF. CDR3 DNA sequence: TGTGCCAGCTCTCGGACCGGGACTAGCACCGGGGAGCTGTTTTTT. The full variable domain, in which reference TRBV18 and TRBJ2-2 provide the parts outside the CDR3, is NAGVMQNPRHLVRRRGQEARLRCSPMKGHSHVYWYRQLPEEGLKFMVYLQKENIIDESGMPKERFSAEFPKEGPSILRIQQVVRGDSAAYFCASSRTGTSTGELFFGEGSRLTVL.

In this sample, this clone turned up once. This chain connects TRBV2 to TRBJ2-7, with 15 bases that match TRBD2. J lost 6 bases, V lost 9 bases, and 0 bases had no gene match. The CDR3 is made up of 12 amino acids. The germline V gene has CDR1 SNHLY and CDR2 FYNNEI. This chain's CDR3 is CARGLAGGEQYF. In DNA, the CDR3 is TGTGCCAGGGGACTAGCGGGAGGCGAGCAGTACTTC.

This clone was counted once. The chain links TRBV6-1 to TRBJ2-7, with D possibly TRBD2 on 5 matching bases. V lost 10 bases to trimming and J lost 6 bases, with 25 bases between them. This CDR3 is 15 amino acids long. Per germline, CDR1 MNHNS and CDR2 SASEGT. Here the CDR3 DNA reads TGTGCCACCACGGCTCCAAGTGGGAGAATCTCCGAGCAGTACTTC. Amino acid sequence: CATTAPSGRISEQYF.

The rearrangement joins TRBV7-2 to TRBJ1-1; 7 positions match TRBD1. Germline CDR1 and CDR2: SGHTA and FQGNSA. CDR3 length equals 14 residues. V shed 5 bases, J shed 4 bases, and the junction held 7 bases outside the gene matches. The CDR3 nucleotides read TGTGCCAGCAGCCATGACAGGGTAGGCACTGAAGCTTTCTTT. Amino acids: CASSHDRVGTEAFF.

The V and J genes are TRBV12-1 and TRBJ2-7; the table's D gene call, TRBD1, was not cross checked with the DNA. TRBV12-1 is noted as a pseudogene. The CDR3 has 15 residues. This chain's CDR3 is CASSFRDRDHDEQYF. The CDR3 DNA reads as TGTGCCAGCAGCTTCCGGGACAGGGATCACGACGAGCAGTACTTC.

The chain uses TRBV19 and TRBJ1-2, with D hard to call. V lost 5 bases to trimming and J lost 7 bases, with 14 bases between them. The CDR3 spans 13 residues. Germline V gene sequence: CDR1 LNHDA, CDR2 SQIVND (reference sequence). The CDR3 here is CASSLSTTVGYTF. The CDR3 coding sequence is TGTGCCAGTAGTCTCTCAACCACGGTTGGCTACACCTTC.

The DNA of the CDR3 is TGTGCCAGCAGTTCCAGGATAAGCACAGATACGCAGTATTTT. It specifies CASSSRISTDTQYF. The chain combines TRBV6-6 with TRBJ2-3; D gene unclear. Trimming left V 4 bases short and J 0 bases short, with 8 bases between. The length of the CDR3 is 14 residues. Germline CDR1 is MNHNY and CDR2 is SVGAGI (reference sequence).

The chain couples TRBV25-1 to TRBJ2-3; no reliable D call. V was shortened by 6 bases and J by 2 bases, with 9 bases between the two germline ends. The CDR3 is made up of 13 amino acids. CDR1 MGHDK and CDR2 SYGVNS come from the germline V gene. CDR3 nucleotide sequence: TGTGCCAGCAGAGGCAGAAACACAGATACGCAGTATTTT. Protein: CASRGRNTDTQYF.

The chain recombines TRBV2 with TRBJ2-5, with D possibly matching TRBD2 (6 bases). Germline V gene lookup returns CDR1 SNHLY and CDR2 FYNNEI. Trimming stripped 5 bases from V and 1 base from J, with 11 bases between. This CDR3 region has 14 residues. CDR3 region: CASSLGGPQETQYF. For the CDR3, the DNA is TGTGCCAGCAGTCTCGGGGGACCCCAAGAGACCCAGTACTTC.

Worth noting for this clone: The same CDR3 also results from other DNA sequences found in this sample. The rearrangement joins TRBV4-1 to TRBJ1-5, with 7 positions matching TRBD1. The CDR3 has 16 amino acids. V was clipped by 5 bases and J by 1 base; unmatched bases: 8. Germline V lookup: CDR1 MGHRA, CDR2 YSYEKL. In DNA, the CDR3 is TGCGCCAGCAGCGGAGGAGGGGGCATCAGCAATCAGCCCCAGCATTTT. Encoded protein: CASSGGGGISNQPQHF.

V is TRBV5-1 and J is TRBJ1-1; TRBD1 is a possible D gene (5 bases). Trimming removed 5 bases from V and 0 bases from J, with 11 bases in between. The CDR3 runs 14 residues. Germline lookup yields CDR1 SGHRS and CDR2 YFSETQ. For the CDR3, the DNA is TGCGCCAGCAGGCCACCGGGGCTGAACACTGAAGCTTTCTTT. Encoded protein: CASRPPGLNTEAFF.